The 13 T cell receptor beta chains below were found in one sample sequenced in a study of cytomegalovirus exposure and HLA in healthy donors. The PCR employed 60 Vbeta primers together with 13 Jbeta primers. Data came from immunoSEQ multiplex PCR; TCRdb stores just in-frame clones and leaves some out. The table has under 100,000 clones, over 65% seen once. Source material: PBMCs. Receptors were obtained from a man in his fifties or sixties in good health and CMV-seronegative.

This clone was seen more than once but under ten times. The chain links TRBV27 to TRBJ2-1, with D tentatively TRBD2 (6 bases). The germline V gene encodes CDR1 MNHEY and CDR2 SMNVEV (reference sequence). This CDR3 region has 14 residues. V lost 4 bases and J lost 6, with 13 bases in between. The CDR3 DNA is TGTGCCAGCAGTTACGAGACTAGTTCCAATGAGCAGTTCTTC. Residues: CASSYETSSNEQFF.

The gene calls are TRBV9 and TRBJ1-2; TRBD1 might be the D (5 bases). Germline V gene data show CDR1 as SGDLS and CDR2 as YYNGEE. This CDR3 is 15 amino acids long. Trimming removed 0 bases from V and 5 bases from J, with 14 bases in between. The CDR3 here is CASSVATETSYGYTF. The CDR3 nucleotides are TGTGCCAGCAGCGTAGCGACAGAAACTTCTTATGGCTACACCTTC.

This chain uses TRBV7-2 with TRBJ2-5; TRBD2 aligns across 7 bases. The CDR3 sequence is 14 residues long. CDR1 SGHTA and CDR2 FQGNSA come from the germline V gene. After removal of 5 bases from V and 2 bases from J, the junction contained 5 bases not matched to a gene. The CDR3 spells CASSIGGFQETQYF. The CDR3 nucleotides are TGTGCCAGCAGCATCGGGGGGTTTCAAGAGACCCAGTACTTC.

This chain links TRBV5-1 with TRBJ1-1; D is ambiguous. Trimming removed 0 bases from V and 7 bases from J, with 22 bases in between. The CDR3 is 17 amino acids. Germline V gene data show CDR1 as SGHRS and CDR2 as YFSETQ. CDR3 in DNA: TGCGCCAGCAGCTTGGAGGCGCGACATCTAAATGAGAATGAAGCTTTCTTT. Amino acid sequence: CASSLEARHLNENEAFF.

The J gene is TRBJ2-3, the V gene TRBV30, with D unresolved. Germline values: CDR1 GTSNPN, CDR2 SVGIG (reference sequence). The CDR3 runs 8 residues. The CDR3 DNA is TGTATTGCGGATACGCAGTATTTT. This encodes CIADTQYF.

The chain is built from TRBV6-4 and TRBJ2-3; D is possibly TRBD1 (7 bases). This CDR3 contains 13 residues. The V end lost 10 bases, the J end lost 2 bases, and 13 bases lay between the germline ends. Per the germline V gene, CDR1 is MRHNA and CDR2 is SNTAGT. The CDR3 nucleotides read TGTGCCACACCGGAGGGGGCCACAGATACGCAGTATTTT. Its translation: CATPEGATDTQYF.

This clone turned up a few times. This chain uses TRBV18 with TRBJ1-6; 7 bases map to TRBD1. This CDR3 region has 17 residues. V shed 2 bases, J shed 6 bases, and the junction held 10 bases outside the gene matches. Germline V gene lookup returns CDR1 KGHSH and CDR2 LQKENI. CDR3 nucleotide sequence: TGTGCCAGCTCACCAAGTTCTGGAACAGGGGCTAATTCACCCCTCCACTTT. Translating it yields CASSPSSGTGANSPLHF.

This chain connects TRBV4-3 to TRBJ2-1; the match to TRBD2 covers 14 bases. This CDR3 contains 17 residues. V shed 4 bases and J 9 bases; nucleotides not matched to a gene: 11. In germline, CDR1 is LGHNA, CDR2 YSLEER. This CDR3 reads CASSLLTTSGGASEQFF. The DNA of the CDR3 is TGCGCCAGCAGCCTACTTACGACTAGCGGGGGGGCCAGTGAGCAGTTCTTC.

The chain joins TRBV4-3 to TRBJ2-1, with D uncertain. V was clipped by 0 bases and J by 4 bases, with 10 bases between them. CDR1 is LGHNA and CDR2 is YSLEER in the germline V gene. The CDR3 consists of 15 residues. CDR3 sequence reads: CASSQDKNSYNEQFF. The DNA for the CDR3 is TGCGCCAGCAGCCAAGATAAGAACAGTTACAATGAGCAGTTCTTC.

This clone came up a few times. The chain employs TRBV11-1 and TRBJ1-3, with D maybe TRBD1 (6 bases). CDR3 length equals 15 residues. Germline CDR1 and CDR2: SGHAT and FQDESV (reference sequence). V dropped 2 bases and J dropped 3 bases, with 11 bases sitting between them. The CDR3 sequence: CASSLMTGRGNTIYF. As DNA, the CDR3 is TGTGCCAGCAGCTTAATGACAGGACGTGGAAACACCATATATTTT.

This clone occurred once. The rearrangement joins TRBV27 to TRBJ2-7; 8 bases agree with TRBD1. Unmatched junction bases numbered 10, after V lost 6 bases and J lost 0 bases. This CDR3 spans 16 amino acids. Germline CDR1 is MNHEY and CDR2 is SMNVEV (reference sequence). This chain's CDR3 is CASRYPSGTGSYEQYF. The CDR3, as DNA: TGTGCCAGCAGATACCCATCAGGGACAGGCTCCTACGAGCAGTACTTC.

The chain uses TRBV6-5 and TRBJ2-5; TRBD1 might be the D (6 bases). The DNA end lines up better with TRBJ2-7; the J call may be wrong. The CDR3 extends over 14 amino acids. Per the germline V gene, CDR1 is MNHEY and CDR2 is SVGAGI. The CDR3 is CASRTRQDTYEQYF. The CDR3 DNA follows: TGTGCCAGCAGGACCCGACAGGATACCTACGAGCAGTACTTC.

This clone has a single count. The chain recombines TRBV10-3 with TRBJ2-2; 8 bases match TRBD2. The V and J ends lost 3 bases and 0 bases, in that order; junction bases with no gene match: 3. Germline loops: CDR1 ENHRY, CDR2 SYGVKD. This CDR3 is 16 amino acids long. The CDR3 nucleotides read TGTGCCATCAGTGATAGACTAGCGACGAACACCGGGGAGCTGTTTTTT. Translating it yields CAISDRLATNTGELFF.